This T cell receptor (beta chain) was obtained from a study of blood T cells in healthy people across ages. Overall study results and limits: Observed TCR beta diversity per million T cells went down as age went up. This fall followed a roughly linear course with age.

In terms of origin and age, donors were healthy Caucasian individuals from Russia aged roughly 6 to 95. About this clonotype itself: Antigen: not known.

The second PCR ran about 6 to 12 cycles with a sample-barcoded 5' primer and J-beta primers. TCRdb recomputed calls from the 5' RACE reads with MiXCR, one row per CDR3 protein. Of some 890,000 distinct CDR3 sequences listed, around 29% are singletons. The length of the CDR3 is 15 residues. V dropped 7 bases and J dropped 3 bases, with 21 bases sitting between them. Germline V lookup: CDR1 SQVTM, CDR2 ANQGSEA. Another study also made use of these data, one on T cells of mothers and their children. That study reports: Whether pairs are related or unrelated, thymic selection shapes their TCR recombination output in much the same way. When mothers and children were related, their normalized repertoire overlap, which was always slightly higher, did not differ significantly from that of unrelated pairs.

The chain carries TRBV29-1 and TRBJ1-1; TRBD1 might be the D (6 bases). Sequences were obtained from blood. This sequence originates from a woman aged 40 to 55 in good health. CDR3 nucleotide sequence: TGCAGCGCAGAGGACCGGGACAAGGTGGACACTGAAGCTTTCTTT. Its translation: CSAEDRDKVDTEAFF.